This is a list of T cell receptor beta chains from one sample in a study of T cells in Graves' hyperthyroidism and ophthalmopathy. TCRdb analysed the multiplex PCR reads with MiXCR anew, one entry per CDR3 protein. The data show about 300,000 distinct CDR3 sequences, with 16% seen just once and roughly 31% held by the top ten. Sequencing was performed on blood. The origin of the receptors is a man aged 25-45 years with Graves' hyperthyroidism. CDR3s leave out the opening cysteine and the closing phenylalanine or tryptophan.

TRBV15	TRBJ1-1	ATSREVGHLTEAF
TRBV20-1	TRBJ1-1	SARLRGRTEAF
TRBV30	TRBJ1-1	AWSVLRTEAF
TRBV24-1	TRBJ2-1	ATSDEGTSIGNEQF
TRBV6-2/TRBV6-3	TRBJ2-7	ASRDGDRANYEQY
TRBV29-1	TRBJ2-7	SVTFRYEQY
TRBV7-9	TRBJ2-1	AGSPPGLAGGYNEQF
TRBV11-2	TRBJ2-2	ASTRLGSRELF
TRBV27	TRBJ2-3	ASSLMGEDITDTQY
TRBV4-1	TRBJ1-6	ASSQDTRGQGSPLH
TRBV5-1	TRBJ2-2	ASSLALAVPGELF
TRBV27	TRBJ2-5	ASSEGDRDWETQY